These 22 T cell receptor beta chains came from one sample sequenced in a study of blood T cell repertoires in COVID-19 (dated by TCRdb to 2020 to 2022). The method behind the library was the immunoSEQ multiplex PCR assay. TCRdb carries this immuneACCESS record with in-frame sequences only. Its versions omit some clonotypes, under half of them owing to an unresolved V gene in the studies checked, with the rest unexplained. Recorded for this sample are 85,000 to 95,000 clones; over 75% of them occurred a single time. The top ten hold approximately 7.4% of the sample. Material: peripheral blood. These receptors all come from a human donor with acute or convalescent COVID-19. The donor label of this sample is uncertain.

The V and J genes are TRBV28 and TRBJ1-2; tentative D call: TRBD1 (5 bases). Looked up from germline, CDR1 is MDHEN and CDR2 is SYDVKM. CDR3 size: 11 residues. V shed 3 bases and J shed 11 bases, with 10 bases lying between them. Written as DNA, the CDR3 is TGTGCCAGCAGTTTCCGCGGACAATACACCTTC. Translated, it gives CASSFRGQYTF.

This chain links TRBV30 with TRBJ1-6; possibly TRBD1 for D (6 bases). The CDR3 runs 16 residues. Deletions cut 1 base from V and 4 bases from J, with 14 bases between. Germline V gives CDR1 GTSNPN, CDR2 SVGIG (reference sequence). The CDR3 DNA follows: TGTGCCTGGAGTGAATACCAGGGGCGGTATAATTCACCCCTCCACTTT. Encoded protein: CAWSEYQGRYNSPLHF.

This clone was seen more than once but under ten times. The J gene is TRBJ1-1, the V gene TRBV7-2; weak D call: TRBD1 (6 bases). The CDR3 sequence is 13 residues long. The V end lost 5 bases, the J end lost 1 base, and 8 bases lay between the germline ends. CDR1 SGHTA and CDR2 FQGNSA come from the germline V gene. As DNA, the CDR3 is TGTGCCAGCAGCCCGGGACAGAACACTGAAGCTTTCTTT. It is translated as CASSPGQNTEAFF.

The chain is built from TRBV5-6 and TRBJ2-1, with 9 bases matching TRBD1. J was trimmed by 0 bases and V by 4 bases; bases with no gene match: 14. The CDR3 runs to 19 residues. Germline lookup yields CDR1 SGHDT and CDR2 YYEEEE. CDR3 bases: TGTGCCAGCAGCCGCCTCGCCAGGACAGGGGTCAGCTCCTACAATGAGCAGTTCTTC. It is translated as CASSRLARTGVSSYNEQFF.

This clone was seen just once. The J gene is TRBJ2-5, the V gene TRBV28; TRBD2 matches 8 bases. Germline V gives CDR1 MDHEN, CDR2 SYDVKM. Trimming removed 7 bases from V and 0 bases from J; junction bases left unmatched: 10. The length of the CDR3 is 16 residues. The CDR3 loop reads CASNIPGGQNQETQYF. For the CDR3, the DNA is TGTGCCAGCAACATCCCGGGGGGGCAAAACCAAGAGACCCAGTACTTC.

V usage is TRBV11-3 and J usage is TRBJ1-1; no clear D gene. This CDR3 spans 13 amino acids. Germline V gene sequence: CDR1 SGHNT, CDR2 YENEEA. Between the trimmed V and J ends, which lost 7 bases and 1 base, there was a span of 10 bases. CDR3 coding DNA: TGTGCCAGCACCTTGGGAGAGAACACTGAAGCTTTCTTT. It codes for CASTLGENTEAFF.

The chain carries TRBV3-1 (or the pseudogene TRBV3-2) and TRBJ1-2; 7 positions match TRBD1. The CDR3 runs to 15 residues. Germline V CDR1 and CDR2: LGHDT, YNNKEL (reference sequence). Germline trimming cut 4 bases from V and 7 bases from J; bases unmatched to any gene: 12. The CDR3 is CASSRAGQAAGGYTF. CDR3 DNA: TGTGCCAGCAGCCGGGCTGGACAGGCGGCTGGTGGCTACACCTTC.

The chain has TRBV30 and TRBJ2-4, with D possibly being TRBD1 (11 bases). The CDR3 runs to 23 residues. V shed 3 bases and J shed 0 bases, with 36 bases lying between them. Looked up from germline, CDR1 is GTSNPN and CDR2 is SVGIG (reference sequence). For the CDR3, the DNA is TGTGCCTGGAGGTCTTATAGGGACAGGGGGTGGCTAGCGGGGGCCAAAGCCAAAAACATTCAGTACTTC. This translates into CAWRSYRDRGWLAGAKAKNIQYF.

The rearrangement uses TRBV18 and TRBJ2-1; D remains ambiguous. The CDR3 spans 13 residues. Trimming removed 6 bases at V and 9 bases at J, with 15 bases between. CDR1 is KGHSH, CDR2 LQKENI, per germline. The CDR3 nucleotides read TGTGCCAGCTCGAACGGAGATAACCGTGAGCAGTTCTTC. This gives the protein CASSNGDNREQFF.

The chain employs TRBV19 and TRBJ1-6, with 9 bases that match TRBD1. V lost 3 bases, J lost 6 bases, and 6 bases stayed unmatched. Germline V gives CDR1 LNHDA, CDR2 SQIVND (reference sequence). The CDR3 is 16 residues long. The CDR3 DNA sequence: TGTGCCAGTAGTATTCGTGGGGACAGGGCTAATTCACCCCTCCACTTT. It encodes CASSIRGDRANSPLHF.

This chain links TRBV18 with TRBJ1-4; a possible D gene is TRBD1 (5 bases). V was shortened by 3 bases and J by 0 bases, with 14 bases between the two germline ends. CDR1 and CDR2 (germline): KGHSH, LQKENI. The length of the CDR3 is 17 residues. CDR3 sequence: CASSPLVGLATNEKLFF. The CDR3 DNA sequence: TGTGCCAGCTCACCCCTCGTGGGGCTTGCAACTAATGAAAAACTGTTTTTT.

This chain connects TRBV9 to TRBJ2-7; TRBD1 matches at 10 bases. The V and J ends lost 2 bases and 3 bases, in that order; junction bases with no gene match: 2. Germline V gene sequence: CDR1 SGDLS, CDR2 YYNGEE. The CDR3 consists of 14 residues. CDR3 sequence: CASSVRDRGYEQYF. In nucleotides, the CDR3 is TGTGCCAGCAGCGTCCGGGACAGGGGCTACGAGCAGTACTTC.

CDR3 DNA sequence: TGTGCCAGCAGCCAAACCAGGGTAGCGGGGGGATCAAAGCAGTTCTTC. Its translation: CASSQTRVAGGSKQFF. The chain links TRBV3-1 (or the pseudogene TRBV3-2) to TRBJ2-1; 10 bases map to TRBD2. In germline, CDR1 is LGHDT, CDR2 YNNKEL (reference sequence). The CDR3 is 16 amino acids. Losses at the gene ends were 2 bases for V and 11 bases for J; bases not matched to a gene: 12.

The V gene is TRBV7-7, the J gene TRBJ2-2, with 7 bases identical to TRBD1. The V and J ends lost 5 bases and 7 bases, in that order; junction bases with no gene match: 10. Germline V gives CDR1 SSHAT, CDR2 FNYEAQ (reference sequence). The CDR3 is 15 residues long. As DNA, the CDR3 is TGTGCCAGCAGCCCTACAGGGGACCTGGGCGGGGAGCTGTTTTTT. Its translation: CASSPTGDLGGELFF. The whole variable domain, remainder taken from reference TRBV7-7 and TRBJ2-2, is GAGVSQSPRYKVTKRGQDVTLRCDPISSHATLYWYQQALGQGPEFLTYFNYEAQPDKSGLPSDRFSAERPEGSISTLTIQRTEQRDSAMYRCASSPTGDLGGELFFGEGSRLTVL.

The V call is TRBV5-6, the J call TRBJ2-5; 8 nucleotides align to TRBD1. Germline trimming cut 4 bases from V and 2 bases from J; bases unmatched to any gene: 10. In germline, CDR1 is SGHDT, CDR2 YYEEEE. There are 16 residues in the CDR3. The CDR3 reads CASSLLTGAIQETQYF. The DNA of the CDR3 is TGTGCCAGCAGCCTTCTGACAGGGGCGATACAAGAGACCCAGTACTTC.

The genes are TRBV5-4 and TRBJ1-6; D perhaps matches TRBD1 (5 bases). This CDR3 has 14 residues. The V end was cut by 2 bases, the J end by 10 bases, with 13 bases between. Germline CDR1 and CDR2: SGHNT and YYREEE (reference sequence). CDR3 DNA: TGTGCCAGCAGCTTCGACGGGACTAGGTCACCCCTCCACTTT. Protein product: CASSFDGTRSPLHF.

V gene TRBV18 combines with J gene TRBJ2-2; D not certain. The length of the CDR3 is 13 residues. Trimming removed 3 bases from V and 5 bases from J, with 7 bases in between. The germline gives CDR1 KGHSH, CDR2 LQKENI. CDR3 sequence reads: CASSPTLTGELFF. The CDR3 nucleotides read TGTGCCAGCTCACCGACTCTTACCGGGGAGCTGTTTTTT.

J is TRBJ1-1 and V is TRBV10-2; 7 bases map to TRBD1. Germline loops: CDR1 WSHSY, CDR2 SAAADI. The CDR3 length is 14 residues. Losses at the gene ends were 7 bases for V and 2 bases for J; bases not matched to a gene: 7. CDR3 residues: CASITNRGNTEAFF. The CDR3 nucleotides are TGCGCCAGCATTACTAACAGGGGAAACACTGAAGCTTTCTTT.

Written as DNA, the CDR3 is TGTGCCAGCAGTGTAACCGGGAGCTACGAGCAGTACTTC. Protein sequence: CASSVTGSYEQYF. The chain uses TRBV12-3 or TRBV12-4 and TRBJ2-7; D is possibly TRBD2 (6 bases). The CDR3 runs 13 residues. The ends were cut back, 5 bases at V and 3 bases at J, with 11 bases in the middle.

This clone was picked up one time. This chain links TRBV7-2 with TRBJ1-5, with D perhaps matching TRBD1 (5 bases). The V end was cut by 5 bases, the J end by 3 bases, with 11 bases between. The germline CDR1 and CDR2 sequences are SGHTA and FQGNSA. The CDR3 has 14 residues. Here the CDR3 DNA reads TGTGCCAGCAGCCTTTACAGGCTCAATCAGCCCCAGCATTTT. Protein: CASSLYRLNQPQHF.

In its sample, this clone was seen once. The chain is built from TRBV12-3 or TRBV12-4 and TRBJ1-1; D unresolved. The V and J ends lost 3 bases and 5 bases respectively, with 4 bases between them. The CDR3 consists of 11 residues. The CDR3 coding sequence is TGTGCCAGCAGTTTGCGGACTGAAGCTTTCTTT. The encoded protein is CASSLRTEAFF.

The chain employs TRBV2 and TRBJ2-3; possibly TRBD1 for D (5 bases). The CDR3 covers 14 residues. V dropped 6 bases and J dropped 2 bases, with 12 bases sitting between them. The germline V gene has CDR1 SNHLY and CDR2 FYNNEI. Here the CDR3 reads CASRGDSSTDTQYF. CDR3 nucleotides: TGTGCCAGCAGAGGGGATAGCTCCACAGATACGCAGTATTTT.